These 2 T cell receptor beta chains were all obtained from the same sample, sequenced in a study of blood T cell repertoires in COVID-19. Repertoires were generated with immunoSEQ multiplex PCR, while TCRdb's copy carries only in-frame clones and drops some. The data show fewer than 200,000 clones, about 87% seen once. Specimen: peripheral blood. Source of these receptors: a woman younger than 35 who had recovered from COVID-19.

The chain joins TRBV11-3 to TRBJ1-1; 8 bases map to TRBD1. The junction had 7 bases not matched to a gene; V was cut back by 4 bases and J by 6 bases. The germline CDR1 and CDR2 sequences are SGHNT and YENEEA. The CDR3 has 14 residues. The CDR3 nucleotides read TGTGCCAGCAGCTCGGACAGGGATGTGGCTGAAGCTTTCTTT. This codes for CASSSDRDVAEAFF.

The rearrangement links TRBV7-8 to TRBJ2-5, with 7 positions matching TRBD2. CDR3 length equals 15 residues. Germline assignment: CDR1 SGHVS and CDR2 FQNEAQ. Trimming removed 0 bases from V and 5 bases from J; junction bases left unmatched: 6. As DNA, the CDR3 is TGTGCCAGCAGCTTAGCGGCAGGGAGGGTTGAGACCCAGTACTTC. It encodes CASSLAAGRVETQYF.